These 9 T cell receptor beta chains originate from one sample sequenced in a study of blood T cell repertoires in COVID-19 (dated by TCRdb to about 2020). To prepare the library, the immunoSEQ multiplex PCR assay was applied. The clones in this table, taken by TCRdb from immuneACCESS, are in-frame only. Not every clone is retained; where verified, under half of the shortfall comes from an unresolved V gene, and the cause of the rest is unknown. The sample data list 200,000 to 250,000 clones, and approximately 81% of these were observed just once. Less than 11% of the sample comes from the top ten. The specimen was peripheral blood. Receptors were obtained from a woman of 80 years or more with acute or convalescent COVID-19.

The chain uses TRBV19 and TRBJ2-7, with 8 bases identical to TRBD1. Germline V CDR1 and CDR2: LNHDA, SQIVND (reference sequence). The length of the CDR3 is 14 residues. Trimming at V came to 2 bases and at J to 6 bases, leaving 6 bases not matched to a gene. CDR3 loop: CASSIQGADREQYF. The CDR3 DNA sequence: TGTGCCAGTAGTATACAGGGGGCCGATCGCGAGCAGTACTTC.

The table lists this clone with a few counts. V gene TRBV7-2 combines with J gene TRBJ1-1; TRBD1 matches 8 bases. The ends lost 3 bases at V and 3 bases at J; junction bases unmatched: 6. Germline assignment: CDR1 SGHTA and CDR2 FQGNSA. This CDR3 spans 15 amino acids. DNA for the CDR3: TGTGCCAGCAGCTTTGACAGGGGCGGGGACACTGAAGCTTTCTTT. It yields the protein CASSFDRGGDTEAFF.

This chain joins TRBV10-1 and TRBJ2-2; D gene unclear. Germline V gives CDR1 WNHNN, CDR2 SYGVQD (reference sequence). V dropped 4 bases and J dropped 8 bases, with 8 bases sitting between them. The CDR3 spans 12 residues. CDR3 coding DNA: TGCGCCAGCAGTGGGCCCGGGGGGGAGCTGTTTTTT. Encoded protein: CASSGPGGELFF.

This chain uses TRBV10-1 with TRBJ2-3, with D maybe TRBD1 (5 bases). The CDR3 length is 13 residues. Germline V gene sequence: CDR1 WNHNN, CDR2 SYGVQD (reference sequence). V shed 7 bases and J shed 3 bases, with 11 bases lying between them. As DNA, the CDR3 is TGCGCCAGCAAACCCTCAGGGACAGATACGCAGTATTTT. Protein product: CASKPSGTDTQYF.

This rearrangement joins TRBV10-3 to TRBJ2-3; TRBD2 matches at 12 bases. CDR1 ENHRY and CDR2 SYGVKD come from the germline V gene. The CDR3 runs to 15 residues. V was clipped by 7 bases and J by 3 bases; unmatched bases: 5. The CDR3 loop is CAIKRLAGETDTQYF. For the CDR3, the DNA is TGTGCCATCAAAAGACTAGCGGGGGAGACAGATACGCAGTATTTT.

CDR3 bases: TGTGCCAGCAGCTTAGGACAGGGGGCTGTCGGGGAGCTGTTTTTT. Protein product: CASSLGQGAVGELFF. The chain couples TRBV11-3 to TRBJ2-2; 10 bases map to TRBD1. V lost 1 base to trimming and J lost 7 bases; unmatched junction nucleotides: 3. CDR1 is SGHNT and CDR2 is YENEEA in the germline V gene. The CDR3 runs 15 residues. The complete variable domain, with remaining parts taken from reference TRBV11-3 and TRBJ2-2, reads EAGVVQSPRYKIIEKKQPVAFWCNPISGHNTLYWYLQNLGQGPELLIRYENEEAVDDSQLPKDRFSAERLKGVDSTLKIQPAELGDSAVYLCASSLGQGAVGELFFGEGSRLTVL.

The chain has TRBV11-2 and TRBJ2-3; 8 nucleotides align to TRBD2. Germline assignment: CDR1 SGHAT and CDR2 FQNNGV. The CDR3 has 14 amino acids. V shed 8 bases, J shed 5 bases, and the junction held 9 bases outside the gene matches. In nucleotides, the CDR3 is TGTGCCAGCGAGAGGCGGGAGGAGGGAGATACGCAGTATTTT. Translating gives CASERREEGDTQYF.

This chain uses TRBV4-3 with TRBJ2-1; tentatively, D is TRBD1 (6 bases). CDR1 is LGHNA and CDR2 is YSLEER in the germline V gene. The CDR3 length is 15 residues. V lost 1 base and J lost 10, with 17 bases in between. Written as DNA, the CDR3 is TGCGCCAGCAGCCAAGTAGGCAGGGGCTGGAGAGAGCAGTTCTTC. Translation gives CASSQVGRGWREQFF.

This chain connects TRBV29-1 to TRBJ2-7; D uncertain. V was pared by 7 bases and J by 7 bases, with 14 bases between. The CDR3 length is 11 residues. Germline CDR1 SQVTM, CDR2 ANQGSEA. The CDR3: CSARSEIEQYF. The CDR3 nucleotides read TGCAGCGCGCGGTCGGAGATTGAGCAGTACTTC.